The 12 T cell receptor beta chains below were found in one sample sequenced in a study of CD8 T cells in ankylosing spondylitis. Study results and caveats: Blood from ankylosing spondylitis patients appeared to carry a characteristic roughly eight-variant TCR beta motif.

MiXCR, run by TCRdb on the 5' RACE reads, gives a single entry per CDR3 protein. The sample records about 800,000 distinct CDR3 sequences, 12% being singletons. No antigen is known for these receptors. Material for sequencing was blood, either unsorted or a sorted T cell fraction (not recorded which). All receptors derive from a male donor with ankylosing spondylitis.

This clonotype showed up many times. V is TRBV7-2 and J is TRBJ2-5; weak D call: TRBD1 (5 bases). V lost 6 bases, J lost 1 base, and 12 bases lay in between. The length of the CDR3 is 14 residues. In germline, CDR1 is SGHTA, CDR2 FQGNSA. CDR3 residues: CASSVGRVQETQYF. The CDR3 nucleotides read TGTGCCAGCAGTGTGGGGCGAGTCCAAGAGACCCAGTACTTC. The whole variable domain, filled in from reference TRBV7-2 and TRBJ2-5, reads GAGVSQSPSNKVTEKGKDVELRCDPISGHTALYWYRQSLGQGLEFLIYFQGNSAPDKSGLPSDRFSAERTGGSVSTLTIQRTQQEDSAVYLCASSVGRVQETQYFGPGTRLLVL.

The rearrangement links TRBV30 to TRBJ2-6, with D unresolved. In germline, CDR1 is GTSNPN, CDR2 SVGIG (reference sequence). Trimming cost V 3 bases and J 0 bases, with 9 bases left between them. This CDR3 is built from 15 residues. CDR3 region: CAWRGKSSGANVLTF. The CDR3 coding sequence is TGTGCCTGGAGGGGGAAATCCTCTGGGGCCAACGTCCTGACTTTC.

This clonotype was seen a handful of times. This sequence joins TRBV20-1 and TRBJ2-1, with D possibly being TRBD2 (6 bases). The CDR3 sequence is 15 residues long. The germline CDR1 and CDR2 sequences are DFQATT and SNEGSKA (reference sequence). V dropped 3 bases and J dropped 2 bases, with 14 bases sitting between them. CDR3 sequence reads: CSARDLARAYNEQFF. The CDR3 nucleotides read TGCAGTGCTAGGGATCTAGCGAGAGCCTACAATGAGCAGTTCTTC.

This clonotype occurred many times. The chain has TRBV5-1 and TRBJ1-2; D is possibly TRBD1 (5 bases). Germline V lookup: CDR1 SGHRS, CDR2 YFSETQ. The CDR3 spans 15 residues. The V gene lost 2 bases and the J gene lost 0 bases, with 11 bases spanning the gap. The CDR3 DNA is TGCGCCAGCAGCTTCGATCAGGGTGCTAACTATGGCTACACCTTC. It specifies CASSFDQGANYGYTF.

This clonotype was found a few times. The V call is TRBV29-1, the J call TRBJ2-1; D might be TRBD2 (5 bases). Germline assignment: CDR1 SQVTM and CDR2 ANQGSEA. This CDR3 has 11 residues. V lost 6 bases and J lost 7, with 10 bases in between. This chain's CDR3 is CSVAGRNEQFF. CDR3 nucleotide sequence: TGCAGCGTCGCGGGTAGAAATGAGCAGTTCTTC.

This clonotype came up a few times. The chain is built from TRBV20-1 and TRBJ2-1; 8 positions agree with TRBD2. The CDR3 is 14 amino acids. Germline V gives CDR1 DFQATT, CDR2 SNEGSKA (reference sequence). V shed 3 bases, J shed 12 bases, and the junction held 13 bases outside the gene matches. The CDR3 DNA is TGCAGTGCTAGGACCCGTGGCGGGGGGACTCCGCAGTTCTTC. Amino acids: CSARTRGGGTPQFF.

Ten or more counts support this clonotype. The chain links TRBV20-1 to TRBJ1-5; D is undetermined. CDR1 and CDR2 (germline): DFQATT, SNEGSKA (reference sequence). V lost 2 bases, J lost 7 bases, and 12 bases lay in between. The length of the CDR3 is 13 residues. CDR3: CSARRQPGQPQHF. Here the CDR3 DNA reads TGCAGTGCTAGAAGGCAGCCGGGACAGCCCCAGCATTTT.

The V and J genes are TRBV28 and TRBJ2-4, with D hard to call. This CDR3 is built from 15 residues. Germline CDR1 is MDHEN and CDR2 is SYDVKM. Trimming pared 3 bases from V and 3 bases from J, leaving 12 bases between. The CDR3 reads CASSFKGWGKNIQYF. The CDR3 region has the DNA TGTGCCAGCAGTTTCAAGGGATGGGGCAAAAACATTCAGTACTTC.

The rearrangement joins TRBV7-2 to TRBJ2-5; 7 bases are a match to TRBD2. J was trimmed by 3 bases and V by 2 bases; bases with no gene match: 3. CDR3 length equals 14 residues. In germline, CDR1 is SGHTA, CDR2 FQGNSA. In nucleotides, the CDR3 is TGTGCCAGCAGCTTATATGGGGGGGAAGAGACCCAGTACTTC. Protein sequence: CASSLYGGEETQYF.

This clonotype was detected many times. The rearrangement joins TRBV4-2 to TRBJ1-2, with D unclear. The V gene lost 4 bases and the J gene lost 5 bases, with 11 bases spanning the gap. The CDR3 contains 13 residues. Germline V CDR1 and CDR2: LGHNA, YNFKEQ. The CDR3 nucleotides are TGTGCCAGCAGCCCCTCTGGCAATTATGGCTACACCTTC. Its protein product is CASSPSGNYGYTF.

This clonotype was seen a few times. The chain uses TRBV4-2 and TRBJ1-5; D remains ambiguous. V lost 6 bases and J 5 bases, leaving 11 bases between the germline ends. Germline V lookup: CDR1 LGHNA, CDR2 YNFKEQ. CDR3 length: 13 residues. CDR3 sequence reads: CASRADGDQPQHF. The CDR3 DNA follows: TGTGCCAGCAGAGCGGATGGGGATCAGCCCCAGCATTTT.

This clonotype was counted between two and nine times. The chain joins TRBV20-1 to TRBJ1-1, with a tentative D call TRBD1 (5 bases). The CDR3 extends over 13 amino acids. Germline V gives CDR1 DFQATT, CDR2 SNEGSKA (reference sequence). V was cut by 3 bases and J by 3 bases, with 11 bases left in between. In nucleotides, the CDR3 is TGCAGTGCTAGGCGGGGGATTGACACTGAAGCTTTCTTT. Translating gives CSARRGIDTEAFF.